The 2 T cell receptor beta chains reported below all come from one sample, sequenced in a study of technical replicates of blood from several donors. Clones were read by immunoSEQ multiplex PCR, and TCRdb kept only the in-frame ones, dropping some. The data contain about 90,000 clones, roughly 90% of them singletons. The sequencing sample was made of T cells isolated from PBMCs. All receptors come from a human donor in good health.

This clone showed up just a few times. This chain connects TRBV30 to TRBJ1-1; D unresolved. Germline V gene lookup returns CDR1 GTSNPN and CDR2 SVGIG (reference sequence). Trimming removed 2 bases at V and 5 bases at J, with 12 bases between. This CDR3 region has 13 residues. The CDR3 DNA follows: TGTGCCTGGAGTTTTAATGCGGAAACTGAAGCTTTCTTT. It translates to CAWSFNAETEAFF.

This sequence joins TRBV10-2 and TRBJ1-5; D remains ambiguous. This CDR3 region has 13 residues. With 0 bases removed from V and 7 bases from J, the gap between germline ends came to 7 bases. Germline values: CDR1 WSHSY, CDR2 SAAADI. CDR3 amino acids: CASSESGGQPQHF. As DNA, the CDR3 is TGCGCCAGCAGTGAGTCGGGAGGGCAGCCCCAGCATTTT.